This T cell receptor (beta chain) is drawn from a study of human CD8 memory T cell subsets. The CDR3 has 15 amino acids. Germline lookup yields CDR1 LGHNA and CDR2 YNFKEQ. UMI-labeled 5' RACE generated the TCR beta libraries. TCRdb re-analyzed the 5' RACE reads; it lists each CDR3 protein once, without DNA. The sample features over 10,000 distinct CDR3 sequences, with more than 13% in its top ten. The clonotype originates from a human donor in good health. The chain is built from TRBV4-2 and TRBJ2-7; TCRdb lists TRBD2, though no DNA is available to test this call. The sample consisted of CD8+ T cells from PBMCs. The CDR3 reads CASSQDKGSGYEQYF.